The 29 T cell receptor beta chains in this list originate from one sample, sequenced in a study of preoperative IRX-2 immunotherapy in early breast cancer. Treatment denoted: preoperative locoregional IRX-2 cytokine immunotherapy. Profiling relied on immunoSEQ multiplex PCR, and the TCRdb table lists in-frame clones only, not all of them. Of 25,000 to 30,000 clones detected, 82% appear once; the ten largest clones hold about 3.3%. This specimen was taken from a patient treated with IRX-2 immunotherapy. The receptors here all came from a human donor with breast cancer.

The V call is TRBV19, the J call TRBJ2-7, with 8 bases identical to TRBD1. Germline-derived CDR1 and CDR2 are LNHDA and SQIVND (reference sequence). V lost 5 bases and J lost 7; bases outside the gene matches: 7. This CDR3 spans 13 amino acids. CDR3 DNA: TGTGCCAGTAGTTACCAGGGGGCGGTAGAGCAGTACTTC. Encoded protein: CASSYQGAVEQYF.

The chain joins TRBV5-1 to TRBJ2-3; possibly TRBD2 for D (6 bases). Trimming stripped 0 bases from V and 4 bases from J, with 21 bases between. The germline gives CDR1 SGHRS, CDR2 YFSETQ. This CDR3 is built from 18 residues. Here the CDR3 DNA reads TGCGCCAGCAGCTTGGCTAGTGGAGGGTACCGCGTCCCAGATACGCAGTATTTT. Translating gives CASSLASGGYRVPDTQYF.

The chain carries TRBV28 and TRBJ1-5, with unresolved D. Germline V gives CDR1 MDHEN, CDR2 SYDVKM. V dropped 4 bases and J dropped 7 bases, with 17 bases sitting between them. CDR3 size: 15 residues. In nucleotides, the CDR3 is TGTGCCAGCAGTTCCGGTGGCAGAGGGAGGCAGCCCCAGCATTTT. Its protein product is CASSSGGRGRQPQHF.

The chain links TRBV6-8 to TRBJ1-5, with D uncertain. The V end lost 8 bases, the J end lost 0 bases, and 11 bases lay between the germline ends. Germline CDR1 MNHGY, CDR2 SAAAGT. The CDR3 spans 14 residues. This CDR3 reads CASGRNPSNQPQHF. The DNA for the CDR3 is TGTGCCAGCGGACGGAATCCTAGCAATCAGCCCCAGCATTTT.

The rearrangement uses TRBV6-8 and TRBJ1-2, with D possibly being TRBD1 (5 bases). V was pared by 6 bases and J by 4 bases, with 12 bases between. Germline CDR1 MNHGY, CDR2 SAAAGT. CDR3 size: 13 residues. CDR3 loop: CASRTTGPYGYTF. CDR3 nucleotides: TGTGCCAGCAGAACAACAGGCCCCTATGGCTACACCTTC.

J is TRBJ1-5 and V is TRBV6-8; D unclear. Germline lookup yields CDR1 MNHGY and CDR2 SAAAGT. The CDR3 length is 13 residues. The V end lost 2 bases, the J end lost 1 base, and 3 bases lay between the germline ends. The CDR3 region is CASSYGSNQPQHF. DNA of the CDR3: TGTGCCAGCAGTTACGGGAGCAATCAGCCCCAGCATTTT.

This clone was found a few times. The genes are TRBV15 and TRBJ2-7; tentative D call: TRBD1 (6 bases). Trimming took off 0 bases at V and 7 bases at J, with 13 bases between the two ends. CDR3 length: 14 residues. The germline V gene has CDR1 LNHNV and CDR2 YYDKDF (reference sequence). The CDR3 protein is CATSRDRTAREQYF. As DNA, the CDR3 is TGTGCCACCAGCAGAGATAGGACAGCGAGGGAGCAGTACTTC.

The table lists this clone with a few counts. The CDR3 here is CASSVSGMNSPLHF. The CDR3, as DNA: TGTGCCAGCAGCGTGTCTGGGATGAACTCACCCCTCCACTTT. The chain recombines TRBV11-3 with TRBJ1-6; no reliable D call. CDR3 length: 14 residues. Germline loops: CDR1 SGHNT, CDR2 YENEEA. V lost 5 bases, J lost 10 bases, and 15 bases lay in between. Combining the CDR3 with reference TRBV11-3 and TRBJ1-6 gives the whole variable domain EAGVVQSPRYKIIEKKQPVAFWCNPISGHNTLYWYLQNLGQGPELLIRYENEEAVDDSQLPKDRFSAERLKGVDSTLKIQPAELGDSAVYLCASSVSGMNSPLHFGNGTRLTVT.

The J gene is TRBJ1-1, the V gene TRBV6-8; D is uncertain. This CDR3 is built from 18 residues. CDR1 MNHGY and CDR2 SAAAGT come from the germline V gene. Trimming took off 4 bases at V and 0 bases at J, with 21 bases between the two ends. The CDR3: CASSSDGFVVGMNTEAFF. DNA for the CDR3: TGTGCCAGCAGTTCTGATGGGTTTGTTGTGGGAATGAACACTGAAGCTTTCTTT.

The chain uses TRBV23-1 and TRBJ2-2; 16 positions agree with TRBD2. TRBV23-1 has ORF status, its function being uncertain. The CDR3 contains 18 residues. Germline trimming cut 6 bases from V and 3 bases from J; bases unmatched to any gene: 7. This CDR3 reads CASSQRGLAGGHTGELFF. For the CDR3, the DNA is TGCGCCAGCAGCCAGAGGGGACTAGCGGGGGGGCACACCGGGGAGCTGTTTTTT.

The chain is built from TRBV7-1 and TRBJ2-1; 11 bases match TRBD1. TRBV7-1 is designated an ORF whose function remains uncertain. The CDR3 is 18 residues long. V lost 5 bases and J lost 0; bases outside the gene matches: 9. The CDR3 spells CASSPGQGARSSYNEQFF. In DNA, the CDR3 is TGTGCCAGCAGCCCCGGACAGGGGGCGAGGAGCTCCTACAATGAGCAGTTCTTC.

The CDR3 DNA follows: TGTGCCAGCAGTTTTGGGCTCCTCGGGCAAGAGACCCAGTACTTC. Translated: CASSFGLLGQETQYF. The chain recombines TRBV28 with TRBJ2-5; D gene uncertain. CDR3 length equals 15 residues. Trimming shortened V by 3 bases and J by 2 bases, and 13 bases separated the two germline ends. CDR1 MDHEN and CDR2 SYDVKM come from the germline V gene.

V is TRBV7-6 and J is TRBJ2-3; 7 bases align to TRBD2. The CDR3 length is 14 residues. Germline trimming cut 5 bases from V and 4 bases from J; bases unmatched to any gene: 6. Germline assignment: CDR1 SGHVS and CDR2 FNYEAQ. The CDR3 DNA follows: TGTGCCAGCAGCGGGCGGGGGTCCCCAGATACGCAGTATTTT. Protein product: CASSGRGSPDTQYF.

For the CDR3, the DNA is TGCGCCAGCAGCTTGGTGGTCGGAAACACTGAAGCTTTCTTT. This gives the protein CASSLVVGNTEAFF. V is TRBV5-1 and J is TRBJ1-1; D call uncertain. V was cut by 0 bases and J by 2 bases, with 8 bases left in between. Germline CDR1 SGHRS, CDR2 YFSETQ. The CDR3 has 14 residues.

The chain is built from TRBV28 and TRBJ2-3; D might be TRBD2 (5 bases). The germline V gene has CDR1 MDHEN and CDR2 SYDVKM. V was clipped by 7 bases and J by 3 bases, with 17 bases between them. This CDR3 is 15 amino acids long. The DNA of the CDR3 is TGTGCCAGCATGAGTAGGAATAGCGAAACAGATACGCAGTATTTT. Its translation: CASMSRNSETDTQYF.

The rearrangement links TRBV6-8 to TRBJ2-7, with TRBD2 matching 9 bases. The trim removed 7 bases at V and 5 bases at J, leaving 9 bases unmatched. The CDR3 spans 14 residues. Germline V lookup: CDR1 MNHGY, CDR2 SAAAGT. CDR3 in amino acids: CASTKRGARDEQYF. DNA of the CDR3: TGTGCCAGCACCAAGCGGGGGGCTCGTGACGAGCAGTACTTC.

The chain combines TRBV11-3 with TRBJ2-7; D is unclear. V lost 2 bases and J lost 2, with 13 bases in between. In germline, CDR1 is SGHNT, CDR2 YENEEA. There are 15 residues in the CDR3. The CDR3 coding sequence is TGTGCCAGCAGCTTATTAGGCCCGGGCCCCTACGAGCAGTACTTC. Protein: CASSLLGPGPYEQYF.

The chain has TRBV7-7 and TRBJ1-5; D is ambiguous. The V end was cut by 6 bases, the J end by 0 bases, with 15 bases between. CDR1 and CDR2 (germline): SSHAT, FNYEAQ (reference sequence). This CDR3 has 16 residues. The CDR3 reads CASSFYSGNSNQPQHF. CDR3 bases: TGTGCCAGCAGTTTCTATTCCGGGAATAGCAATCAGCCCCAGCATTTT.

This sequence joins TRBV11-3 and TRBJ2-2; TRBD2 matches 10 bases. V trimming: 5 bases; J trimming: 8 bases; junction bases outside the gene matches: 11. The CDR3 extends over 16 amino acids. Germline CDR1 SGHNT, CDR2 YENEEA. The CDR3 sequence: CASSVGGLAVGGELFF. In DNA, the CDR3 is TGTGCCAGCAGCGTGGGCGGACTAGCGGTTGGGGGGGAGCTGTTTTTT.

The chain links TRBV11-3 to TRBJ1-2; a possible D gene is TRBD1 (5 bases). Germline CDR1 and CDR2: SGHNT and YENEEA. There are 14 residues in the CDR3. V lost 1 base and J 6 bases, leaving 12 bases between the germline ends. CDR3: CASSLVGGGHGYTF. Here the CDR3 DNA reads TGTGCCAGCAGCTTAGTCGGTGGGGGTCATGGCTACACCTTC. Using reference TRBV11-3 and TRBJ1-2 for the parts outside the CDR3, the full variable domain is EAGVVQSPRYKIIEKKQPVAFWCNPISGHNTLYWYLQNLGQGPELLIRYENEEAVDDSQLPKDRFSAERLKGVDSTLKIQPAELGDSAVYLCASSLVGGGHGYTFGSGTRLTVV.

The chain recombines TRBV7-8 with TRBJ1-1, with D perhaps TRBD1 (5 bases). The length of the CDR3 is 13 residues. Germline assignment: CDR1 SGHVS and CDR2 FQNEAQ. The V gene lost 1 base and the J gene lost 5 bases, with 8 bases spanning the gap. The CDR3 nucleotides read TGTGCCAGCAGCTTAGGGGACCGGACTGAAGCTTTCTTT. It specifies CASSLGDRTEAFF. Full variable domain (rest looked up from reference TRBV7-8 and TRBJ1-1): GAGVSQSPRYKVAKRGQDVALRCDPISGHVSLFWYQQALGQGPEFLTYFQNEAQLDKSGLPSDRFFAERPEGSVSTLKIQRTQQEDSAVYLCASSLGDRTEAFFGQGTRLTVV.

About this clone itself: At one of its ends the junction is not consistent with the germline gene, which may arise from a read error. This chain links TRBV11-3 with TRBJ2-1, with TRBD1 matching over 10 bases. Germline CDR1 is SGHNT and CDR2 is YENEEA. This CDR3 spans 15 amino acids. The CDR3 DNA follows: TGTGCCAACAGCTTAGAGGGACAGGGGATTGATGAGCAGTTCTTC. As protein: CANSLEGQGIDEQFF.

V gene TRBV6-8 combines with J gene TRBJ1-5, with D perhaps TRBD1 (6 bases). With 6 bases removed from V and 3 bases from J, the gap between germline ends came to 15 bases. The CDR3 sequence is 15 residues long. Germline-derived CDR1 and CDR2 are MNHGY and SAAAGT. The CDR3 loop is CASSRPGAPNQPQHF. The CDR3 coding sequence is TGTGCCAGCAGCCGACCGGGGGCGCCCAATCAGCCCCAGCATTTT.

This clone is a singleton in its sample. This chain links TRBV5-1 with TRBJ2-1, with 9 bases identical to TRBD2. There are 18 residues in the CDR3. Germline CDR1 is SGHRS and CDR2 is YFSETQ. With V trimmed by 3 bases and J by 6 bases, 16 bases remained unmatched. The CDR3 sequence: CASSSSFTAGGQINEQFF. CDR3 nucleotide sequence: TGCGCCAGCAGCTCGTCGTTCACCGCGGGGGGGCAGATCAATGAGCAGTTCTTC. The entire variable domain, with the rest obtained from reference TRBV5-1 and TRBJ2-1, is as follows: KAGVTQTPRYLIKTRGQQVTLSCSPISGHRSVSWYQQTPGQGLQFLFEYFSETQRNKGNFPGRFSGRQFSNSRSEMNVSTLELGDSALYLCASSSSFTAGGQINEQFFGPGTRLTVL.

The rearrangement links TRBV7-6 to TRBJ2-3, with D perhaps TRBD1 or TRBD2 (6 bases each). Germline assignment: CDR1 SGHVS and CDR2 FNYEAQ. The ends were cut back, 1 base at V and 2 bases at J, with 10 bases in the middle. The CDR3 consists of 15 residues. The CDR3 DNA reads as TGTGCCAGCAGCTTAGACGGGGGCCCCACAGATACGCAGTATTTT. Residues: CASSLDGGPTDTQYF.

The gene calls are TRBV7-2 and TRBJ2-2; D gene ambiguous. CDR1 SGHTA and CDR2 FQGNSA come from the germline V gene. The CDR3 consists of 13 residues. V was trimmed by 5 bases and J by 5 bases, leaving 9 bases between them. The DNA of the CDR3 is TGTGCCAGCAGCCCCACAGTGACCGGGGAGCTGTTTTTT. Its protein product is CASSPTVTGELFF. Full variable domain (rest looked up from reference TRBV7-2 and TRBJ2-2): GAGVSQSPSNKVTEKGKDVELRCDPISGHTALYWYRQSLGQGLEFLIYFQGNSAPDKSGLPSDRFSAERTGGSVSTLTIQRTQQEDSAVYLCASSPTVTGELFFGEGSRLTVL.

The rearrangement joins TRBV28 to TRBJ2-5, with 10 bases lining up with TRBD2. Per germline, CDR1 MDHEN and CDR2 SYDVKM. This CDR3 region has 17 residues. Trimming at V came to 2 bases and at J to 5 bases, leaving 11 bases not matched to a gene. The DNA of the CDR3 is TGTGCCAGCAGTTTAAGGCGGTCTAGCGGGGGTACCGAGACCCAGTACTTC. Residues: CASSLRRSSGGTETQYF.

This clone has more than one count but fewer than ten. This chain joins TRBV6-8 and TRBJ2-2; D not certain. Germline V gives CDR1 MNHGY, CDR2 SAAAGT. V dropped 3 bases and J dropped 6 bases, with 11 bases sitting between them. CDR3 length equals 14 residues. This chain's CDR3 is CASSYRTEAGELFF. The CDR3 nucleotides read TGTGCCAGCAGTTATCGGACCGAGGCCGGGGAGCTGTTTTTT.

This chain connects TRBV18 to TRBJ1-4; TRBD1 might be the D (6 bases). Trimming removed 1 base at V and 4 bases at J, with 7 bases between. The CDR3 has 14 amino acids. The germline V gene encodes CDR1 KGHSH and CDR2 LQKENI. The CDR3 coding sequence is TGTGCCAGCTCACCACTACAGGGTAATGAAAAACTGTTTTTT. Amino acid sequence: CASSPLQGNEKLFF.